This TCR beta chain was recorded in a study of blood T cell repertoires in COVID-19. Turning to the study itself: Acute and convalescent COVID-19 samples came from the United States, Italy and Spain. From T cells, B-cell-depleted T cells, or PBMCs came the material, which was cDNA or gDNA.

Germline CDR1 and CDR2: SNHLY and FYNNEI. Between the trimmed V and J ends, which lost 6 bases and 5 bases, there was a span of 30 bases. The length of the CDR3 is 19 residues. Original methodology: Amplifying reference gene primers gave estimates of nucleated cell counts. Assay used: immunoSEQ multiplex PCR; TCRdb lists only in-frame clones, some missing. The V and J calls and clone size are taken from that table; D and trimming were inferred from the DNA. Of about 120,000 clones in the sample, approximately 84% were seen once. Specimen: peripheral blood. The chain is built from TRBV2 and TRBJ2-3, with D possibly TRBD2 on 5 matching bases. The source is a woman aged 40 to 55 with acute or convalescent COVID-19. Here the CDR3 reads CASSQNPGVFVDRRDTQYF. CDR3 nucleotides: TGTGCCAGCAGCCAAAATCCCGGGGTTTTTGTAGACCGTCGAGATACGCAGTATTTT.